This T cell receptor (beta chain) comes out of a study of blood T cells in healthy people across ages. Study information: In model experiments, template switching was able to capture about one barcoded beta molecule for every two T cells that were present. Regarding the study as a whole: The fall in TCR beta diversity per million T cells was roughly linear with age.

A second PCR of about 6 to 12 cycles used a sample-barcoded 5' primer and a J-beta primer mix. With 12 random nucleotides, a template-switch adaptor tagged each individual cDNA molecule. From each sample, at least 2.5 million paired-end reads containing CDR3 were obtained. TCRdb re-derived calls from the 5' RACE reads in MiXCR, one entry per CDR3 protein. Of about 1.4 million distinct CDR3 sequences in the sample, 45% to 70% were seen once. This clonotype has more than one count but fewer than ten. Its target is not known. The sample comprised blood. The TCR originated in a man between 18 and 35 years old in good health.

This CDR3 reads CASSQEKDSFVGYTF. In DNA, the CDR3 is TGTGCCAGCAGCCAAGAGAAGGACAGCTTTGTGGGCTACACCTTC. This chain uses TRBV3-1 with TRBJ1-2; a possible D gene is TRBD1 (6 bases). Germline V gene lookup returns CDR1 LGHDT and CDR2 YNNKEL (reference sequence). Trimming removed 0 bases at V and 8 bases at J, with 16 bases between. This CDR3 is 15 amino acids long.